The 30 T cell receptor beta chains listed next were all sequenced from one sample in a study of T cell responses to AZD1222 COVID-19 vaccine. Here immunoSEQ multiplex PCR was the method, and the copy in TCRdb shows in-frame clones only, minus some. The sample lists about 130,000 clones; more than 90% were seen once. The sequences come from peripheral blood, collected 28 days after the second AZD1222 dose. The receptors were gathered from an adult who received the AZD1222 COVID-19 vaccine.

This sequence joins TRBV7-9 and TRBJ1-3; no clear D. V was cut by 5 bases and J by 2 bases, with 19 bases left in between. Germline values: CDR1 SEHNR, CDR2 FQNEAQ (reference sequence). The CDR3 contains 17 residues. CDR3 nucleotides: TGTGCCAGCAGCCCGCAAGCGGGTGCGTATGCTGGAAACACCATATATTTT. Protein: CASSPQAGAYAGNTIYF.

The chain employs TRBV7-9 and TRBJ2-2; D is undetermined. V was trimmed by 5 bases and J by 5 bases, leaving 9 bases between them. Germline assignment: CDR1 SEHNR and CDR2 FQNEAQ (reference sequence). This CDR3 is built from 13 residues. For the CDR3, the DNA is TGTGCCAGCAGCCTCCCCCCAACCGGGGAGCTGTTTTTT. Its translation is CASSLPPTGELFF.

The gene calls are TRBV7-2 and TRBJ2-3; D is unresolved. V was shortened by 4 bases and J by 0 bases, with 8 bases between the two germline ends. Germline V gene sequence: CDR1 SGHTA, CDR2 FQGNSA. The CDR3 contains 14 residues. The CDR3 reads CASSSHQSTDTQYF. In nucleotides, the CDR3 is TGTGCCAGCAGCTCCCATCAGAGCACAGATACGCAGTATTTT.

The gene calls are TRBV7-2 and TRBJ2-1; D is ambiguous. Germline V gene data show CDR1 as SGHTA and CDR2 as FQGNSA. The CDR3 sequence is 15 residues long. V dropped 5 bases and J dropped 5 bases, with 16 bases sitting between them. CDR3 in amino acids: CASSPRPVMDNEQFF. Written as DNA, the CDR3 is TGTGCCAGCAGCCCCCGTCCGGTTATGGACAATGAGCAGTTCTTC.

The chain joins TRBV5-4 to TRBJ1-1, with 7 bases fitting TRBD1. CDR3 length: 13 residues. The V gene's germline CDR1 is SGHNT and CDR2 YYREEE (reference sequence). With 1 base clipped from V and 5 bases from J, the junction kept 2 bases outside the gene matches. CDR3 nucleotide sequence: TGTGCCAGCAGCTTGCCCAGGGGGACTGAAGCTTTCTTT. It specifies CASSLPRGTEAFF. Using reference TRBV5-4 and TRBJ1-1 for the parts outside the CDR3, the full variable domain is ETGVTQSPTHLIKTRGQQVTLRCSSQSGHNTVSWYQQALGQGPQFIFQYYREEENGRGNFPPRFSGLQFPNYSSELNVNALELDDSALYLCASSLPRGTEAFFGQGTRLTVV.

The chain joins TRBV10-3 to TRBJ2-7; D unresolved. The CDR3 has 13 amino acids. From germline, CDR1 is ENHRY and CDR2 SYGVKD. The V end was cut by 4 bases, the J end by 5 bases, with 12 bases between. CDR3 coding DNA: TGTGCCATCAGTGGCCCCCCCGGCGACGAGCAGTACGTC. Its protein product is CAISGPPGDEQYV.

Written as DNA, the CDR3 is TGTGCCAGCAGCTTACTGGGGAACTATGGCTACACCTTC. It codes for CASSLLGNYGYTF. The rearrangement uses TRBV7-9 and TRBJ1-2, with D hard to call. The CDR3 loop spans 13 amino acids. V lost 2 bases and J lost 2, with 6 bases in between. Per the germline V gene, CDR1 is SEHNR and CDR2 is FQNEAQ (reference sequence).

This clone showed up just once. The chain joins TRBV7-2 to TRBJ1-2, with a weak D call TRBD1 (5 bases). Germline values: CDR1 SGHTA, CDR2 FQGNSA. V was pared by 7 bases and J by 4 bases, with 16 bases between. The CDR3 totals 14 residues. The CDR3 bases are TGTGCCAGCACCGTGGGACCGACCATCTATGGCTACACCTTC. Its translation: CASTVGPTIYGYTF.

The rearrangement joins TRBV4-1 to TRBJ1-4, with 7 bases identical to TRBD1. Per germline, CDR1 MGHRA and CDR2 YSYEKL. V shed 2 bases, J shed 3 bases, and the junction held 9 bases outside the gene matches. The CDR3 covers 17 residues. The CDR3 is CASSQSGQGVSNEKLFF. DNA for the CDR3: TGCGCCAGCAGCCAATCTGGTCAGGGGGTTTCTAATGAAAAACTGTTTTTT.

The V gene is TRBV19, the J gene TRBJ2-6; D unresolved. CDR3 length: 15 residues. Germline-derived CDR1 and CDR2 are LNHDA and SQIVND (reference sequence). V lost 3 bases to trimming and J lost 0 bases, with 6 bases between them. The CDR3 coding sequence is TGTGCCAGTAGTATTGAGCTCTCTGGGGCCAACGTCCTGACTTTC. Residues: CASSIELSGANVLTF.

This chain joins TRBV19 and TRBJ1-1; D possibly corresponds to TRBD1 (5 bases). Trimming left V 9 bases short and J 3 bases short, with 14 bases between. The CDR3 is 13 residues long. Germline values: CDR1 LNHDA, CDR2 SQIVND (reference sequence). The CDR3 nucleotides read TGTGCCAGCCGGGGACTCTTGGACACTGAAGCTTTCTTT. Its translation: CASRGLLDTEAFF.

This clone showed up just once. The V call is TRBV30, the J call TRBJ2-1, with D possibly TRBD1 on 6 matching bases. Germline V gene data show CDR1 as GTSNPN and CDR2 as SVGIG (reference sequence). V lost 0 bases and J 4 bases, leaving 7 bases between the germline ends. The CDR3 is made up of 13 amino acids. CDR3 in amino acids: CAWSVGQYNEQFF. In DNA, the CDR3 is TGTGCCTGGAGTGTAGGACAGTACAATGAGCAGTTCTTC. Drawing the rest from reference TRBV30 and TRBJ2-1, the complete variable domain is SQTIHQWPATLVQPVGSPLSLECTVEGTSNPNLYWYRQAAGRGLQLLFYSVGIGQISSEVPQNLSASRPQDRQFILSSKKLLLSDSGFYLCAWSVGQYNEQFFGPGTRLTVL.

The V call is TRBV28, the J call TRBJ2-7; 9 bases fit TRBD2. After removal of 5 bases from V and 7 bases from J, the junction contained 15 bases not matched to a gene. The germline V gene encodes CDR1 MDHEN and CDR2 SYDVKM. The CDR3 spans 16 residues. The DNA of the CDR3 is TGTGCCAGCAGTCCCCCGACTAGCGGAGGCCCGGGAGAGCAGTACGTC. Protein product: CASSPPTSGGPGEQYV.

This chain links TRBV18 with TRBJ1-1; a weak D match, TRBD1 (6 bases). V was trimmed by 1 base and J by 4 bases, leaving 13 bases between them. The CDR3 consists of 15 residues. CDR1 and CDR2 (germline): KGHSH, LQKENI. The CDR3 nucleotides are TGTGCCAGCTCACCACTTTTTCTACAGGGCACTGAAGCTTTCTTT. It specifies CASSPLFLQGTEAFF. Supplemented by reference TRBV18 and TRBJ1-1, the full variable domain reads NAGVMQNPRHLVRRRGQEARLRCSPMKGHSHVYWYRQLPEEGLKFMVYLQKENIIDESGMPKERFSAEFPKEGPSILRIQQVVRGDSAAYFCASSPLFLQGTEAFFGQGTRLTVV.

This chain uses TRBV4-3 with TRBJ1-1, with TRBD1 identical over 7 bases. The CDR3 runs 16 residues. Per the germline V gene, CDR1 is LGHNA and CDR2 is YSLEER. The junction had 7 bases not matched to a gene; V was cut back by 0 bases and J by 3 bases. Here the CDR3 DNA reads TGCGCCAGCAGCCAAGATATGACAGGGAAGTACACTGAAGCTTTCTTT. Its translation is CASSQDMTGKYTEAFF.

This chain connects TRBV4-2 to TRBJ2-3, with TRBD1 matching 7 bases. There are 15 residues in the CDR3. Germline CDR1 is LGHNA and CDR2 is YNFKEQ. Unmatched junction bases numbered 9, after V lost 1 base and J lost 8 bases. CDR3 residues: CASSQGDRPTATQYF. The CDR3 coding sequence is TGTGCCAGCAGCCAAGGGGACAGACCCACTGCTACGCAGTATTTT.

J is TRBJ2-1 and V is TRBV7-2; TRBD1 or TRBD2 may be the D gene (5 bases each). Deletions cut 7 bases from V and 5 bases from J, with 18 bases between. CDR1 and CDR2 from the germline V gene are SGHTA and FQGNSA. The CDR3 extends over 15 amino acids. DNA for the CDR3: TGTGCCAGCAAGAGGGGTGTTGCTAGCAACAATGAGCAGTTCTTC. It is translated as CASKRGVASNNEQFF.

This clone was recorded once. J is TRBJ1-5 and V is TRBV11-3, with unresolved D. The CDR3 has 17 residues. Germline loops: CDR1 SGHNT, CDR2 YENEEA. V was pared by 4 bases and J by 2 bases, with 18 bases between. The chain's CDR3 is CASSSLIPPRGNQPQHF. As DNA, the CDR3 is TGTGCCAGCAGCTCCCTTATCCCTCCTCGAGGCAATCAGCCCCAGCATTTT.

The chain recombines TRBV6-6 with TRBJ1-6; no firm D call. Germline V gives CDR1 MNHNY, CDR2 SVGAGI (reference sequence). Trimming pared 2 bases from V and 4 bases from J, leaving 6 bases between. The CDR3 has 14 amino acids. CDR3 coding DNA: TGTGCCAGCAGTTACGAGGAATATAATTCACCCCTCCACTTT. Amino acids: CASSYEEYNSPLHF.

This clone was counted once. This rearrangement joins TRBV7-3 to TRBJ2-5, with 7 bases aligning to TRBD2. Germline V lookup: CDR1 SGHTA, CDR2 FQGTGA. The CDR3 covers 13 residues. With 3 bases clipped from V and 7 bases from J, the junction kept 5 bases outside the gene matches. The CDR3 reads CASSLGLRGTQYF. In DNA form, the CDR3 reads TGTGCCAGCAGCTTGGGACTACGGGGGACCCAGTACTTC.

This clone has only one observation. The J gene is TRBJ1-1, the V gene TRBV2; D is unclear. CDR1 and CDR2 from the germline V gene are SNHLY and FYNNEI. The CDR3 loop spans 12 amino acids. V was cut by 2 bases and J by 3 bases, with 4 bases left in between. The CDR3 DNA sequence: TGTGCCAGCAGTGAAAGGTACACTGAAGCTTTCTTT. Translating it yields CASSERYTEAFF. The complete variable domain, with remaining parts taken from reference TRBV2 and TRBJ1-1, reads EPEVTQTPSHQVTQMGQEVILRCVPISNHLYFYWYRQILGQKVEFLVSFYNNEISEKSEIFDDQFSVERPDGSNFTLKIRSTKLEDSAMYFCASSERYTEAFFGQGTRLTVV.

The chain employs TRBV24-1 and TRBJ1-1; D may be TRBD1 (6 bases). This CDR3 comprises 13 residues. Germline-derived CDR1 and CDR2 are KGHDR and SFDVKD. V shed 9 bases and J shed 0 bases, with 10 bases lying between them. For the CDR3, the DNA is TGTGCCACCCAGGGGAGAATGAACACTGAAGCTTTCTTT. Its protein is CATQGRMNTEAFF.

The rearrangement joins TRBV11-2 to TRBJ1-4; D not resolved. Trimming took off 5 bases at V and 3 bases at J, with 13 bases between the two ends. This CDR3 is 15 amino acids long. Germline-derived CDR1 and CDR2 are SGHAT and FQNNGV. CDR3 DNA: TGTGCCAGCAGCCCTTACGGGAATCCTAATGAAAAACTGTTTTTT. Translated, it gives CASSPYGNPNEKLFF.

J is TRBJ2-1 and V is TRBV2, with D perhaps matching TRBD1 (5 bases). Trimming took off 11 bases at V and 10 bases at J, with 12 bases between the two ends. The CDR3 runs 10 residues. From germline, CDR1 is SNHLY and CDR2 FYNNEI. CDR3 amino acids: CASGRGEQFF. In DNA form, the CDR3 reads TGTGCCTCAGGGCGTGGAGAGCAGTTCTTC.

The V call is TRBV24-1, the J call TRBJ1-2; 8 bases are shared with TRBD1. Germline CDR1 is KGHDR and CDR2 is SFDVKD. V lost 3 bases, J lost 7 bases, and 18 bases stayed unmatched. The CDR3 has 18 amino acids. CDR3 loop: CATSDRGGQAPLAGGYTF. DNA for the CDR3: TGTGCCACCAGTGATCGGGGGGGACAGGCCCCCTTGGCCGGTGGCTACACCTTC.

This chain connects TRBV11-2 to TRBJ2-7; D may be TRBD2 (5 bases). Germline loops: CDR1 SGHAT, CDR2 FQNNGV. This CDR3 spans 15 amino acids. The ends were cut back, 1 base at V and 9 bases at J, with 19 bases in the middle. The CDR3 DNA follows: TGTGCCAGCAGCTTAGCCTCCCCGAGGGTTTCTGGGCAGTACTTC. It codes for CASSLASPRVSGQYF.

This chain uses TRBV5-1 with TRBJ2-1; 8 nucleotides align to TRBD2. The CDR3 consists of 16 residues. V was clipped by 0 bases and J by 0 bases; unmatched bases: 2. The germline gives CDR1 SGHRS, CDR2 YFSETQ. The CDR3 loop is CASSLVAGISYNEQFF. In DNA form, the CDR3 reads TGCGCCAGCAGCTTGGTAGCGGGGATCTCCTACAATGAGCAGTTCTTC.

The rearrangement uses TRBV11-2 and TRBJ2-7; maybe TRBD2 (5 bases). V was clipped by 3 bases and J by 3 bases, with 9 bases between them. The CDR3 sequence is 13 residues long. Germline CDR1 SGHAT, CDR2 FQNNGV. The CDR3 DNA reads as TGTGCCAGCAGCTTCCGGGAATTCTACGAGCAGTACGTC. This codes for CASSFREFYEQYV.

V gene TRBV6-5 combines with J gene TRBJ2-7; D perhaps matches TRBD2 (5 bases). CDR1 is MNHEY and CDR2 is SVGAGI in the germline V gene. V lost 0 bases to trimming and J lost 2 bases, with 11 bases between them. The CDR3 sequence is 15 residues long. The CDR3 DNA is TGTGCCAGCAGTTACTCCGAGCGGTTGCCCTACGAGCAGTACTTC. Protein sequence: CASSYSERLPYEQYF.

The genes are TRBV7-9 and TRBJ2-3, with 9 bases identical to TRBD2. The length of the CDR3 is 16 residues. Germline V lookup: CDR1 SEHNR, CDR2 FQNEAQ (reference sequence). The V gene end was trimmed by 3 bases and the J gene end by 10 bases; junction bases not matched to a gene: 14. For the CDR3, the DNA is TGTGCCAGCAGCTTGTCCTCGCGGGGGGGCTCCCTGGCGCAGTATTTT. The encoded protein is CASSLSSRGGSLAQYF.